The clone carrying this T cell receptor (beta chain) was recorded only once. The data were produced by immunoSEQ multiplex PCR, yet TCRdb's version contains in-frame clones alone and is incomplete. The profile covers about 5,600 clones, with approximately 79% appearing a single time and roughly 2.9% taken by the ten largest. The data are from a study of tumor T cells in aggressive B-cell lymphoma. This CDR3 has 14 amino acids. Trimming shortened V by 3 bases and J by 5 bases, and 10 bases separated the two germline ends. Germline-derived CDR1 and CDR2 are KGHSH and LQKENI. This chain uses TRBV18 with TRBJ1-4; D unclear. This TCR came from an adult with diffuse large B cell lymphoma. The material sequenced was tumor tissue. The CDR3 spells CASSPGVLNEKLFF. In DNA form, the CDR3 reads TGTGCCAGCTCACCGGGCGTCTTAAATGAAAAACTGTTTTTT.